Listed here are 21 T cell receptor beta chains from one sample, sequenced in a study of blood T cell repertoires in COVID-19 (dated by TCRdb to the early 2020s). The library relied on the immunoSEQ multiplex PCR assay. TCRdb obtained this table from immuneACCESS and retained in-frame rearrangements with V and J assigned. These tables miss some clones; where compared with another copy, unresolved V genes account for less than half of the shortfall, and the remainder is unexplained. Present in this sample are about 7,500 clones, around 70% of which were seen just once. The ten largest clones capture 17% of the sample. Sequenced: peripheral blood. These receptors all stem from a human donor in a cohort sampled during active COVID-19.

This sequence joins TRBV14 and TRBJ2-3, with TRBD2 matching 10 bases. Looked up from germline, CDR1 is SGHDN and CDR2 is FVKESK. The CDR3 is 16 residues long. V was pared by 0 bases and J by 1 base, with 1 base of the junction left unmatched. This CDR3 reads CASSQEGTSGTDTQYF. Written as DNA, the CDR3 is TGTGCCAGCAGCCAAGAAGGGACTAGCGGCACAGATACGCAGTATTTT.

The chain has TRBV13 and TRBJ2-7, with TRBD1 identical over 7 bases. V lost 5 bases and J lost 6; bases outside the gene matches: 7. CDR3 length: 13 amino acids. Germline V lookup: CDR1 PRHDT, CDR2 FYEKMQ (reference sequence). The CDR3 loop is CASSLNRGGEQYF. The CDR3 nucleotides are TGTGCCAGCAGCCTCAACAGGGGTGGCGAGCAGTACTTC.

A few counts support this clone. The chain combines TRBV30 with TRBJ2-7, with D perhaps matching TRBD1 (6 bases). Trimming cost V 3 bases and J 3 bases, with 18 bases left between them. Germline V lookup: CDR1 GTSNPN, CDR2 SVGIG (reference sequence). The CDR3 spans 15 residues. The CDR3: CAWRDFDRNLYEQYF. The DNA of the CDR3 is TGTGCCTGGAGAGACTTCGACAGGAACCTCTACGAGCAGTACTTC.

Judged by abundance, this clone is medium-sized. The chain couples TRBV11-2 to TRBJ1-1; D gene ambiguous. Germline CDR1 reads SGHAT; CDR2 reads FQNNGV. V was shortened by 1 base and J by 5 bases, with 5 bases between the two germline ends. There are 12 residues in the CDR3. The CDR3 loop is CASSLVVTEAFF. The CDR3 coding sequence is TGTGCCAGCAGCTTAGTAGTGACTGAAGCTTTCTTT. The variable domain in full, with the rest retrieved from reference TRBV11-2 and TRBJ1-1, is EAGVAQSPRYKIIEKRQSVAFWCNPISGHATLYWYQQILGQGPKLLIQFQNNGVVDDSQLPKDRFSAERLKGVDSTLKIQPAKLEDSAVYLCASSLVVTEAFFGQGTRLTVV.

This rearrangement joins TRBV7-3 to TRBJ2-1; perhaps TRBD2 as D (6 bases). V lost 0 bases, J lost 6 bases, and 15 bases lay in between. The CDR3 spans 16 residues. Germline loops: CDR1 SGHTA, CDR2 FQGTGA. As DNA, the CDR3 is TGTGCCAGCAGCTTAACGGGACTGCAAATGGGCAATGAGCAGTTCTTC. This codes for CASSLTGLQMGNEQFF.

V gene TRBV29-1 combines with J gene TRBJ2-7; 7 nucleotides match TRBD1. CDR3 length: 14 residues. Germline CDR1 is SQVTM and CDR2 is ANQGSEA. V lost 6 bases to trimming and J lost 3 bases; unmatched junction nucleotides: 11. The chain's CDR3 is CSVIDRENRYEQYF. The DNA for the CDR3 is TGCAGCGTGATTGACAGGGAGAATCGCTACGAGCAGTACTTC.

The chain has TRBV11-2 and TRBJ1-1, with D possibly being TRBD1 (6 bases). The V end lost 4 bases, the J end lost 4 bases, and 16 bases lay between the germline ends. The CDR3 is made up of 15 amino acids. Germline CDR1 reads SGHAT; CDR2 reads FQNNGV. As DNA, the CDR3 is TGTGCCAGCAGCTCGGACAGTGACCAGAGCACTGAAGCTTTCTTT. Translating gives CASSSDSDQSTEAFF.

This clone was counted once. V usage is TRBV6-4 and J usage is TRBJ2-3; TRBD1 matches at 8 bases. The CDR3 covers 17 residues. V was clipped by 3 bases and J by 0 bases; unmatched bases: 8. CDR1 MRHNA and CDR2 SNTAGT come from the germline V gene. The CDR3 spells CASSEYGTGLSTDTQYF. The DNA of the CDR3 is TGTGCCAGCAGTGAATACGGGACAGGCCTTAGCACAGATACGCAGTATTTT.

For the CDR3, the DNA is TGTGCCAGCATGGGGACAGGGACCTACGAGCAGTACTTC. It codes for CASMGTGTYEQYF. The chain employs TRBV11-2 and TRBJ2-7; TRBD1 aligns across 9 bases. Trimming cost V 7 bases and J 2 bases; bases outside gene matches: 3. The length of the CDR3 is 13 residues. Looked up from germline, CDR1 is SGHAT and CDR2 is FQNNGV.

V is TRBV4-1 and J is TRBJ2-1; 13 bases are a match to TRBD2. Trimming removed 0 bases from V and 9 bases from J; junction bases left unmatched: 8. The CDR3 covers 17 residues. Per germline, CDR1 MGHRA and CDR2 YSYEKL. CDR3 sequence (DNA): TGCGCCAGCAGCCAAGACCCTGGACTAGCGGGAGCGGTTGAGCAGTTCTTC. Residues: CASSQDPGLAGAVEQFF.

The CDR3, as DNA: TGCGCCAGCAGCCCTCGGGGTAGCGAGAACTCCTACGAGCAGTACTTC. Amino acid sequence: CASSPRGSENSYEQYF. The chain couples TRBV4-1 to TRBJ2-7, with TRBD2 as a possible D gene (5 bases). Trimming took 4 bases from V and 0 from J, leaving 16 bases between them. The germline V gene has CDR1 MGHRA and CDR2 YSYEKL. CDR3 length: 16 amino acids.

This clone was seen more than once but under ten times. This sample includes further DNA sequences coding for the same CDR3. This chain uses TRBV10-3 with TRBJ2-7; a possible D gene is TRBD2 (5 bases). Germline V lookup: CDR1 ENHRY, CDR2 SYGVKD. V dropped 4 bases and J dropped 5 bases, with 6 bases sitting between them. This CDR3 contains 11 residues. The CDR3 bases are TGTGCCATCAGTGGAGGGAACGAGCAGTACTTC. It specifies CAISGGNEQYF.

This clone was observed a few times. This rearrangement joins TRBV27 to TRBJ1-4; TRBD1 aligns across 9 bases. This CDR3 contains 14 residues. V trimming: 4 bases; J trimming: 8 bases; junction bases outside the gene matches: 5. Looked up from germline, CDR1 is MNHEY and CDR2 is SMNVEV (reference sequence). CDR3 DNA: TGTGCCAGCAGTTGGACAGGGGATATGGAAAAACTGTTTTTT. Translated: CASSWTGDMEKLFF.

V gene TRBV5-3 combines with J gene TRBJ2-7; 11 bases fit TRBD1. TRBV5-3 is an open reading frame whose function is uncertain. With 2 bases clipped from V and 5 bases from J, the junction kept 6 bases outside the gene matches. The CDR3 covers 15 residues. CDR3 nucleotide sequence: TGTGCCAGAAGCTTACTGGACAGGGGGCTAAACGAGCAGTACTTC. This translates into CARSLLDRGLNEQYF.

This sequence joins TRBV6-5 and TRBJ1-6; possibly TRBD1 for D (6 bases). CDR1 is MNHEY and CDR2 is SVGAGI in the germline V gene. There are 15 residues in the CDR3. The V gene lost 7 bases and the J gene lost 7 bases, with 17 bases spanning the gap. CDR3 protein: CASNYRAPLNSPLHF. The CDR3 region has the DNA TGTGCCAGCAACTACAGGGCCCCTCTAAATTCACCCCTCCACTTT.

The CDR3 loop reads CASSESRGRPSTDTQYF. DNA for the CDR3: TGCGCCAGCAGTGAGTCTCGCGGGAGGCCGAGCACAGATACGCAGTATTTT. The V call is TRBV10-2, the J call TRBJ2-3; 8 nucleotides line up with TRBD2. Germline trimming cut 0 bases from V and 0 bases from J; bases unmatched to any gene: 5. This CDR3 has 17 residues. The germline V gene encodes CDR1 WSHSY and CDR2 SAAADI.

The V call is TRBV18, the J call TRBJ1-1; the D gene is possibly TRBD1 (5 bases). V was shortened by 2 bases and J by 1 base, with 11 bases between the two germline ends. The CDR3 extends over 15 amino acids. CDR1 is KGHSH and CDR2 is LQKENI in the germline V gene. The CDR3 spells CASSPAWGGNTEAFF. The CDR3 DNA reads TGTGCCAGCTCACCAGCGTGGGGGGGGAACACTGAAGCTTTCTTT.

The chain links TRBV18 to TRBJ2-3, with TRBD2 matching 11 bases. The ends lost 2 bases at V and 7 bases at J; junction bases unmatched: 5. CDR3 length: 15 residues. CDR1 and CDR2 (germline): KGHSH, LQKENI. CDR3 DNA sequence: TGTGCCAGCTCACCATCTAGCGGGAGGTTCTATACGCAGTATTTT. It translates to CASSPSSGRFYTQYF.

The rearrangement links TRBV29-1 to TRBJ2-1; D is undetermined. Trimming removed 2 bases at V and 1 base at J, with 6 bases between. Germline values: CDR1 SQVTM, CDR2 ANQGSEA. CDR3 size: 13 residues. For the CDR3, the DNA is TGCAGCGTTGAACCAGATTCCTACAATGAGCAGTTCTTC. Protein product: CSVEPDSYNEQFF.

The rearrangement uses TRBV7-2 and TRBJ2-7; TRBD2 might be the D (5 bases). CDR3 size: 13 residues. V lost 5 bases, J lost 3 bases, and 11 bases lay in between. Germline CDR1 SGHTA, CDR2 FQGNSA. This CDR3 reads CASSPSRDYEQYF. DNA of the CDR3: TGTGCCAGCAGCCCTAGTCGGGACTACGAGCAGTACTTC.

The chain links TRBV28 to TRBJ2-1, with TRBD1 identical over 9 bases. CDR3 size: 15 residues. J was trimmed by 8 bases and V by 6 bases; bases with no gene match: 11. Germline lookup yields CDR1 MDHEN and CDR2 SYDVKM. The CDR3 nucleotides are TGTGCCAGCAGCCGCCCCCACAGGGGGCGGGATGAGCAGTTCTTC. The encoded protein is CASSRPHRGRDEQFF.